This T cell receptor beta chain is from a study of radiation and T cells in renal cell carcinoma. Overall study: Nephrectomy followed 15 Gy stereotactic body radiation by 4 weeks.

The junction had 7 bases not matched to a gene; V was cut back by 5 bases and J by 0 bases. The CDR3 length is 15 residues. Germline V gene lookup returns CDR1 LNHDA and CDR2 SQIVND (reference sequence). Indicated time point: blood 2 weeks post-SBRT. Treatment reported: 15 Gy SBRT to primary tumor, nephrectomy 4 weeks later. After SBRT, blood was collected at 2 and 4 weeks, plus baseline. The tumor was a clear cell renal cell carcinoma. Profiling relied on immunoSEQ multiplex PCR, and the TCRdb table lists in-frame clones only, not all of them. Of about 130,000 clones detected, about four fifths appear once; the ten largest clones hold 5.8%.

The input for sequencing was blood, taken from a patient whose treatment included radiotherapy and nephrectomy. This rearrangement joins TRBV19 to TRBJ2-7, with 7 positions matching TRBD1. The clonotype originates from a middle-aged man with renal cell carcinoma. This CDR3 reads CASSATGTVSYEQYF. The CDR3 bases are TGTGCCAGTAGTGCGACCGGGACAGTCTCCTACGAGCAGTACTTC.